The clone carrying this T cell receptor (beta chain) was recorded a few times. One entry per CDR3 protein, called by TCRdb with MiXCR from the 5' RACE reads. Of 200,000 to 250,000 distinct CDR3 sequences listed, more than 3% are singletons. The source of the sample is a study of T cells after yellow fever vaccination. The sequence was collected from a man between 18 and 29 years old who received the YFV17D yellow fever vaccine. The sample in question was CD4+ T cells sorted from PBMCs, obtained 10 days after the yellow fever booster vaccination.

CDR3 amino acids: CASSQTSGGETQYF. CDR3 DNA: TGTGCCAGCAGCCAAACTAGCGGGGGTGAGACCCAGTACTTC. The chain couples TRBV3-1 to TRBJ2-5, with TRBD2 matching 11 bases. V shed 2 bases and J 5 bases; nucleotides not matched to a gene: 1. Germline values: CDR1 LGHDT, CDR2 YNNKEL (reference sequence). The CDR3 has 14 residues.